Sequencing of this T cell receptor (beta chain) was carried out in a study of molecular identifiers for immune sequencing clone quantification (dated by TCRdb to the late 2010s). Study-level background: For a replicate experiment, RNA from roughly 21,000 or 96,000 naive CD8 T cells was divided into five aliquots, and four of the five aliquots were sequenced. This methods study benchmarked molecular-identifier clustering-based TCR repertoire sequencing (MIDCIRS) and TCR RNA copy counting, using CD8 T cells to do so.

Libraries of naive CD8 T cells were built from about 20,000 to 1,000,000 sorted cells, with 10%, 30% or 50% of the purified RNA used. Naive CD8 T cells were FACS-sorted as CD8+CD4-CCR7+CD45RA+ on a BD FACSAria II into RLT Plus buffer. Detection sensitivity was tested by spiking Jurkat RNA equal to some 11 TCR copies' worth into samples containing roughly 19,000-1,100,000 naive CD8 T cells. Enrichment of CD8 T cells was performed with RosetteSep CD8+ T Cell Enrichment Cocktail and Ficoll-Paque, after which ACK red cell lysis was carried out. Paper-wide results and their limitations: Modeling estimated about three recovered TCR RNA copies per cell, compared with 9.5 to 10 by digital PCR, which implies about 30% capture efficiency. In CMV-specific effector cells, clones with more than 20 RNA copies accounted for over 99% of molecules, whereas in naive cells such clones accounted for under 1%. Even against a background of 850,000 to 1,000,000 naive CD8 T cells, spiked-in Jurkat TCR RNA amounting to a single cell's worth was reported to be detectable. Highly expanded clone sizes could be underestimated if identical TCR molecules share a barcode. When barcode sub-clustering was left out, chimeric consensus sequences inflated TCR diversity, with chimeras reaching as high as 47%. The naive libraries included spiked-in Jurkat TCR RNA (fewer than eleven copies' worth), and this Jurkat TCR RNA is not part of the donor repertoire.

The library was built by means of PCR. Sequencing instrument: NextSeq 500. Bulk TCR libraries were made following a previously described method, with the TCR primers given in Table S5. The Qiagen AllPrep DNA/RNA kit was used to purify total RNA. Before analysis, reads from multiple sequencing runs of one library were combined. Per the source publication's procedure: Reads were retained only if an exact TCR constant sequence was present, and the retained reads were trimmed to 150 nt and grouped according to their 12-nt molecular barcodes. Reads in each barcode group were sub-clustered using a 15% Levenshtein threshold, and a quality-weighted consensus sequence was built for each RNA molecule. Non-functional sequences were removed, as were lower-count sequences one edit away from another. Barcode sub-clusters with fewer than 20% of the maximum read count were removed, based on fitting two negative binomial distributions. In TCRdb, the public reads were trimmed at Q25 with fastp and aligned with MiXCR, with productive beta chains retained. Each record represents a unique CDR3 protein, reported with the most common genes and DNA among its rows. The V and J calls here are based on TCRdb, not the publication. This sample lists some 580,000 distinct CDR3 sequences; 25% were detected once. The top ten constitute 0.75% to 0.8% of the sample.

A note on this clonotype: It has no known antigen specificity. Relative to the germline gene, one junction end is altered; a read error may explain this.

The CDR3 contains 15 residues, cysteine and phenylalanine counted. Just the 45-base CDR3 DNA is kept, in frame starting at base 1. In the germline V gene (reference sequence), CDR1 corresponds to SEHNR and CDR2 to FQNEAQ. This sequence uses TRBV7-9 and TRBJ2-1, with 8 middle bases fitting TRBD2. The clonotype originates from a human donor in good health. Some libraries in this study had Jurkat cell RNA spiked in. The specimen was naive CD8+ T cells from blood, with Jurkat cell RNA spiked in. The intended sense of this specimen's cell subset or site label: FACS-sorted CD8+CD4-CCR7+CD45RA+ naive T cells. The CDR3 loop reads CASSLAVGTRDEQFF. In nucleotide form, the sequence is TGTGCCAGCAGCTTAGCGGTGGGGACTAGAGATGAACAGTTCTTC.